The entry that follows covers one T cell receptor beta chain sequence. Looked up from germline, CDR1 is SGHTA and CDR2 is FQGNSA. CDR3 length: 14 amino acids. The J segment lost 5 bases and the V segment lost 4 bases, leaving 5 bases of the junction unmatched. Method: immunoSEQ multiplex PCR; TCRdb's copy keeps in-frame clones and lacks some. The sample lists some 40,000 clones; about 80% were seen once. This sample is drawn from a study of OX40 agonist ivuxolimab in advanced cancers. Background on the study: Cancers in dose escalation were hepatocellular, melanoma, renal cell and head and neck. Three patients, one with hepatocellular carcinoma and two with cutaneous melanoma, achieved partial responses.

The chain couples TRBV7-2 to TRBJ2-5; 9 nucleotides agree with TRBD1. The sequence derives from an adult with an advanced solid tumor such as melanoma, head and neck, liver or kidney cancer. Source: CD4+ or CD8+ T cells sorted from blood, taken in a trial of the OX40 agonist ivuxolimab. As DNA, the CDR3 is TGTGCCAGCAGCTCCCCGGGACAGGGTGAGACCCAGTACTTC. Encoded protein: CASSSPGQGETQYF.